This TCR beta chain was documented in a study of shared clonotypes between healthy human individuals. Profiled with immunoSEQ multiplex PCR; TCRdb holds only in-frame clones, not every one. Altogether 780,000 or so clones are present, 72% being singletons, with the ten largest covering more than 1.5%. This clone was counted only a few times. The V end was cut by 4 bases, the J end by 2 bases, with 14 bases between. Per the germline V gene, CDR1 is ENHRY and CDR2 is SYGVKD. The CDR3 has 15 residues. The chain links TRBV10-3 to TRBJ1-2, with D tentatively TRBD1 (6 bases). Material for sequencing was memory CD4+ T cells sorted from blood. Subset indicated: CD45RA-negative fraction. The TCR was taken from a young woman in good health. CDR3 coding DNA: TGTGCCATCAGTGGAGGGGGGGTCTTCAACTATGGCTACACCTTC. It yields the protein CAISGGGVFNYGYTF.